This T cell receptor (beta chain) was captured by sequencing in a study of CD8+ T cells in alopecia areata. The wider study: The tofacitinib course ran for 6 to 18 months and was followed by 6 months off drug. Among treated patients, severity was scored by affected scalp area percentage. Overall study results and limits: Scalp clonality, along with expanded CD8+ clones among the top 100, was significantly decreased by tofacitinib.

Extracted from the samples, RNA was reverse transcribed into cDNA to serve as the sequencing template. Profiled with immunoSEQ multiplex PCR; TCRdb holds only in-frame clones, not every one. The table lists 10,000 to 15,000 clones, approximately 67% of them singletons. For this clone: Antigen: not known.

The V and J ends lost 4 bases and 6 bases, in that order; junction bases with no gene match: 12. Germline V gives CDR1 LGHNA, CDR2 YSLEER. CDR3 length equals 18 residues. Treatment: oral pan-JAK inhibitor, 5-10 mg twice daily. Patients with alopecia areata provided lesional scalp punch biopsies as well as peripheral blood. This receptor was identified in a human donor with alopecia areata. The chain carries TRBV4-3 and TRBJ2-1; 13 nucleotides match TRBD2. This sample comprised skin, obtained at week 4, from a patient treated with tofacitinib. The CDR3 DNA is TGCGCCAGCAGCCTCTTTTACCCACTAGCGGGGGGGCGCAATGAGCAGTTCTTC. This translates into CASSLFYPLAGGRNEQFF.